Shown below are 3 T cell receptor beta chains from a single sample sequenced in a study of CD8 T cells in Susac syndrome. RNA amounts of roughly 0.5 to 1 ug underwent reverse transcription with random hexamers. TCRdb redid the calling of the immunoSEQ multiplex PCR reads with MiXCR, one entry per CDR3 protein. The sample records 250,000 to 300,000 distinct CDR3 sequences, approximately 85% being singletons. Input material: CD8+ T cells from PBMCs. The receptors derive from a human donor with multiple sclerosis.

CDR3 DNA sequence: TGTGCCTGGAGTGTACTTGTGGACGCTCTGGGACCTGGGGCCAACGTCCTGACTTTC. This codes for CAWSVLVDALGPGANVLTF. V usage is TRBV30 and J usage is TRBJ2-6; either TRBD1 or TRBD2 may supply D (5 bases each). The CDR3 totals 19 residues. Trimming left V 0 bases short and J 2 bases short, with 20 bases between. Germline CDR1 is GTSNPN and CDR2 is SVGIG (reference sequence).

This clonotype showed up just once. The chain combines TRBV7-9 with TRBJ2-7; possible D gene TRBD1, 6 bases. Germline lookup yields CDR1 SEHNR and CDR2 FQNEAQ (reference sequence). V lost 2 bases and J lost 0, with 14 bases in between. This CDR3 comprises 16 residues. This CDR3 reads CASSLPTGTLSYEQYF. The CDR3 DNA sequence: TGTGCCAGCAGCTTACCGACAGGAACACTCTCCTACGAGCAGTACTTC.

The chain couples TRBV11-2 to TRBJ2-1, with 12 bases aligning to TRBD2. Germline V CDR1 and CDR2: SGHAT, FQNNGV. The CDR3 is 19 residues long. V gave up 1 base and J gave up 0 bases; unmatched junction bases: 7. CDR3: CASSLVGGTSGPSYNEQFF. CDR3 in DNA: TGTGCCAGCAGCTTAGTCGGTGGGACTAGCGGGCCCTCCTACAATGAGCAGTTCTTC.